These T cell receptor beta chains were read from a single sample in a study of OX40 agonist ivuxolimab in advanced cancers. Measured with immunoSEQ multiplex PCR; TCRdb has only the in-frame clones, and not every one. The sample has about 100,000 clones, approximately 90% seen once. Specimen: CD4+ or CD8+ T cells sorted from blood, collected in a trial of the OX40 agonist ivuxolimab. These receptors came from an adult with an advanced solid tumor such as melanoma, head and neck, liver or kidney cancer. Both conserved end residues are part of each CDR3. A D gene is named only where the DNA matches it firmly. The listing skips clone size in some rows; elsewhere it reads once, few, many or a size class.

>TRBV9|TRBD1|-|TRBJ1-2|15
CASSFQGTGTGDQEF
TGTGCCAGCAGCTTCCAAGGCACCGGGACAGGGGACCAGGAATTC
>TRBV7-2|-|-|TRBJ2-7|15
CASSPRGSGAYEQYF
TGTGCCAGCAGCCCTCGGGGGAGTGGGGCCTACGAGCAGTACTTC
>TRBV7-2|-|-|TRBJ2-4|16
CASSLGMGGVENIQYF
TGTGCCAGCAGCTTAGGAATGGGGGGAGTGGAAAACATTCAGTACTTC
>TRBV9|TRBD2|-|TRBJ2-3|15
CASSTSGTSTDTQYF
TGTGCCAGCAGCACTAGCGGGACCAGCACAGATACGCAGTATTTT
>TRBV27|TRBD2|once|TRBJ2-2|13
CASSLEAGGGLFF
TGTGCCAGCAGTTTAGAAGCTGGGGGGGGGCTGTTTTTT
>TRBV7-2|-|-|TRBJ1-2|14
CASSSEQANYGYTF
TGTGCCAGCAGCTCCGAACAGGCGAACTATGGCTACACCTTC
>TRBV28|TRBD1|-|TRBJ1-1|16
CASTAPGEGASTEAFF
TGTGCCAGCACCGCACCGGGGGAGGGGGCGAGCACTGAAGCTTTCTTT
>TRBV5-6|TRBD1|-|TRBJ2-2|15
CASSPGQGLSGELFF
TGTGCCAGCAGCCCAGGACAGGGGTTATCCGGGGAGCTGTTTTTT
>TRBV5-4|TRBD2|few|TRBJ2-2|14
CASSGTMNTGELFF
TGTGCCAGCAGCGGGACTATGAACACCGGGGAGCTGTTTTTT
>TRBV28|-|-|TRBJ2-1|18
CASSRGRLVAGSYNEQFF
TGTGCCAGCAGTAGGGGGCGTCTGGTAGCGGGCTCCTACAATGAGCAGTTCTTC
>TRBV18|-|-|TRBJ2-7|12
CASSSLAYEQYF
TGTGCCAGCTCATCCCTGGCCTACGAGCAGTACTTC
>TRBV6-6|-|-|TRBJ2-3|11
CASGGTDTQYF
TGTGCCAGCGGGGGCACAGATACGCAGTATTTT
>TRBV12-5|-|-|TRBJ1-1|15
CASALSRTGNTEAFF
TGTGCTAGTGCCCTTAGCAGGACGGGGAACACTGAAGCTTTCTTT
>TRBV2|-|-|TRBJ1-1|12
CASLERGTEAFF
TGTGCCAGCCTAGAAAGAGGGACTGAAGCTTTCTTT
>TRBV19|-|-|TRBJ2-2|15
CASRTPGVGTGELFF
TGTGCCAGTAGGACCCCGGGGGTGGGCACCGGGGAGCTGTTTTTT
>TRBV19|TRBD2|once|TRBJ2-1|15
CASSIKGTSYNEQFF
TGTGCCAGTAGTATCAAAGGGACTAGTTACAATGAGCAGTTCTTC
>TRBV28|-|-|TRBJ1-2|13
CASSPPDRGGYTF
TGTGCCAGCAGTCCTCCCGACCGCGGAGGCTACACCTTC
>TRBV6-6|-|-|TRBJ2-1|11
CASREDGEQFF
TGTGCCAGCAGGGAGGACGGTGAGCAGTTCTTC
>TRBV7-3|-|-|TRBJ2-2|13
CASSFADTGELFF
TGTGCCAGCAGCTTCGCGGACACCGGGGAGCTGTTTTTT
>TRBV27|-|-|TRBJ1-3|15
CASSLFSGKGNTIYF
TGTGCCAGCAGTTTATTTTCAGGGAAAGGAAACACCATATATTTT
>TRBV6-4|-|-|TRBJ2-6|15
CASSESGSGANVLTF
TGTGCCAGCAGTGAATCAGGGTCAGGGGCCAACGTCCTGACTTTC
>TRBV5-7|-|-|TRBJ2-3|15
CASSLYQGSTDTQYF
TGTGCCAGCAGCTTGTACCAGGGGAGCACAGATACGCAGTATTTT
>TRBV7-2|-|-|TRBJ2-5|13
CASSFWGVEEQYF
TGTGCCAGCAGCTTTTGGGGCGTGGAAGAGCAGTACTTC
>TRBV28|TRBD1|-|TRBJ1-2|14
CASREFDRDYGYTF
TGTGCCAGCAGGGAATTCGACAGGGACTATGGCTACACCTTC
>TRBV7-8|-|-|TRBJ1-4|13
CASSLVAAQKLFF
TGTGCCAGCAGCTTAGTGGCCGCTCAAAAACTGTTTTTT
>TRBV28|-|-|TRBJ1-2|14
CASSPLGGSYGYTF
TGTGCCAGCAGTCCCCTGGGCGGCTCCTATGGCTACACCTTC
>TRBV6-5|TRBD1|few|TRBJ1-5|12
CASRTGFQPQHF
TGTGCCAGCCGGACAGGGTTTCAGCCCCAGCATTTT
>TRBV6-6|TRBD2|-|TRBJ2-1|15
CASSYEAGGNNEQFF
TGTGCCAGCAGTTACGAGGCGGGAGGGAACAATGAGCAGTTCTTC
>TRBV30|TRBD1|-|TRBJ1-1|14
CACSRRDRDAEAFF
TGTGCCTGCTCACGCCGGGACAGGGATGCTGAAGCTTTCTTT
>TRBV5-1|TRBD1|-|TRBJ2-2|17
CASSLGPQGVSTGELFF
TGCGCCAGCAGCTTGGGTCCCCAGGGGGTCAGCACCGGGGAGCTGTTTTTT
>TRBV12-5|TRBD1|-|TRBJ1-1|15
CASGLHRGTNTEAFF
TGTGCTAGTGGTTTGCACAGGGGAACAAACACTGAAGCTTTCTTT
>TRBV6-1|TRBD1|-|TRBJ1-1|16
CASSGWSGGRWTEAFF
TGTGCCAGCAGTGGTTGGTCAGGGGGGAGGTGGACTGAAGCTTTCTTT
>TRBV6-5|TRBD2|-|TRBJ2-7|14
CASSYRGLAIEQYF
TGTGCCAGCAGTTACAGGGGACTAGCCATCGAGCAGTACTTC
>TRBV7-6|TRBD2|-|TRBJ2-1|14
CASSLVLAGVEQFF
TGTGCCAGCAGCTTAGTTCTAGCGGGGGTGGAGCAGTTCTTC
>TRBV19|-|once|TRBJ1-1|12
CASRFMNTEAFF
TGTGCCAGTAGATTCATGAACACTGAAGCTTTCTTT
>TRBV15|-|-|TRBJ2-5|14
CATSRAGPLETQYF
TGTGCCACCAGCAGAGCGGGCCCCCTGGAGACCCAGTACTTC
>TRBV5-6|-|-|TRBJ2-7|14
CASSFSQGTWEQYF
TGTGCCAGCAGCTTTTCACAGGGGACTTGGGAGCAGTACTTC
>TRBV7-9|TRBD1|-|TRBJ1-2|14
CASSHTEQGYGYTF
TGTGCCAGCAGCCACACCGAACAGGGGTATGGCTACACCTTC
>TRBV5-1|TRBD2|-|TRBJ2-2|15
CASSISGIKAGELFF
TGCGCCAGCAGCATTAGCGGGATAAAGGCCGGGGAGCTGTTTTTT
>TRBV27|TRBD2|-|TRBJ2-3|15
CASSFVAGVTDTQYF
TGTGCCAGCAGTTTTGTAGCGGGAGTTACAGATACGCAGTATTTT
>TRBV6-5|-|-|TRBJ2-5|13
CASSYQRQAPQYF
TGTGCCAGCAGTTACCAACGACAGGCACCCCAGTACTTC
>TRBV28|TRBD2|-|TRBJ2-1|15
CASSLVLAGGDEQFF
TGTGCCAGCAGTTTAGTCCTAGCGGGAGGGGATGAGCAGTTCTTC
>TRBV28|TRBD1|-|TRBJ1-2|15
CASTVGQGQIYGYTF
TGTGCCAGCACCGTAGGCCAGGGACAGATATATGGCTACACCTTC
>TRBV9|TRBD1|-|TRBJ1-3|16
CASSVHGTGIGNTIYF
TGTGCCAGCAGCGTCCACGGGACAGGGATAGGAAACACCATATATTTT
>TRBV5-1|-|-|TRBJ2-4|14
CASSSSPHDPIQYF
TGCGCCAGCAGCTCTAGCCCTCACGACCCCATTCAGTACTTC
>TRBV5-1|-|-|TRBJ1-4|14
CASSGGDGNEKLFF
TGCGCCAGCAGCGGCGGGGATGGTAATGAAAAACTGTTTTTT
>TRBV7-9|-|-|TRBJ1-2|15
CASSLPGLGGYGYTF
TGTGCCAGCAGCTTACCAGGGCTTGGGGGCTATGGCTACACCTTC
>TRBV28|-|-|TRBJ2-7|12
CASSSPNSRSHF
TGTGCCAGCAGTTCTCCAAACTCCAGGTCCCACTTC
>TRBV7-9|TRBD1|-|TRBJ1-2|17
CASSLRLGRGPNYGYTF
TGTGCCAGCAGCTTAAGATTGGGCAGGGGGCCTAACTATGGCTACACCTTC
>TRBV2|TRBD2|-|TRBJ2-2|17
CASRSLAGGPIGGELFF
TGTGCCAGCAGAAGCCTAGCGGGAGGGCCCATTGGCGGGGAGCTGTTTTTT
>TRBV7-9|-|-|TRBJ1-2|12
CASSLPGRGYTF
TGTGCCAGCAGCTTACCAGGGCGCGGCTACACCTTC
>TRBV9|-|-|TRBJ2-7|13
CASSVHTTGEQYF
TGTGCCAGCAGCGTACACACTACGGGTGAGCAGTACTTC
>TRBV6-5|-|once|TRBJ2-1|14
CASTSPQGYNEQFF
TGTGCCAGCACCTCGCCGCAGGGCTACAATGAGCAGTTCTTC
>TRBV29-1|-|-|TRBJ2-1|14
CSVAEGGEGREQFF
TGCAGCGTTGCCGAGGGGGGGGAGGGCCGCGAGCAGTTCTTC